This T cell receptor beta chain was obtained from a study of blood T cell repertoires in COVID-19. This clone was recorded once. After removal of 0 bases from V and 10 bases from J, the junction contained 10 bases not matched to a gene. The germline V gene has CDR1 MNHEY and CDR2 SVGEGT. This CDR3 spans 16 amino acids. Per the study methods: Amplification of reference gene primers provided the estimated nucleated cell counts. Using immunoSEQ multiplex PCR, the repertoire was profiled, and TCRdb retains in-frame clones only, with some absent. V, J and clone size reflect that table, while D and trimming were determined from the DNA. The table records about 180,000 clones, roughly 80% of them present only once.

V gene TRBV6-2 or TRBV6-3 combines with J gene TRBJ2-1; 9 nucleotides match TRBD1. The receptor's source is a woman between 65 and 79 years old with acute or convalescent COVID-19. Material: peripheral blood. CDR3 in DNA: TGTGCCAGCAGTTACTCGAGGGTGGGACAGGGACACGAGCAGTTCTTC. Residues: CASSYSRVGQGHEQFF.